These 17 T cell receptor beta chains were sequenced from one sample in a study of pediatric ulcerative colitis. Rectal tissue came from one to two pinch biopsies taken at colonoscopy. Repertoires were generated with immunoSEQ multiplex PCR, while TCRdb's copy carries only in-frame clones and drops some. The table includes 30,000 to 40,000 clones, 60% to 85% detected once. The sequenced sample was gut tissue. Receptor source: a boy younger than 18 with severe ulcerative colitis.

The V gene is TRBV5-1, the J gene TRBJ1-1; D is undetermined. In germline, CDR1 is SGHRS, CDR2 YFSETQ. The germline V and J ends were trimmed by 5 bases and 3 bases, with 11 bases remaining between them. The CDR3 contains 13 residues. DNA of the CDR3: TGCGCCAGCAGGGCAGGCGGCTACACTGAAGCTTTCTTT. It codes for CASRAGGYTEAFF.

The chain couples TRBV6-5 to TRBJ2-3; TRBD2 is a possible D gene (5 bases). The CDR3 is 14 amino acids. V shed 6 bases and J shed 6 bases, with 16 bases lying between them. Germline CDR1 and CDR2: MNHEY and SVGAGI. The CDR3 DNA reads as TGTGCCAGCAGGTCCGGGATCACTGGGGATACGCAGTATTTT. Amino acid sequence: CASRSGITGDTQYF.

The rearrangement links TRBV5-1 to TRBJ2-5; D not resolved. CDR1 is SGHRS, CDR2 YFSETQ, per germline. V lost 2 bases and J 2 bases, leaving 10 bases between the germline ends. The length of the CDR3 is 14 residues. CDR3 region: CASSFAFLQETQYF. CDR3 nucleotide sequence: TGCGCCAGCAGCTTTGCTTTCCTTCAAGAGACCCAGTACTTC.

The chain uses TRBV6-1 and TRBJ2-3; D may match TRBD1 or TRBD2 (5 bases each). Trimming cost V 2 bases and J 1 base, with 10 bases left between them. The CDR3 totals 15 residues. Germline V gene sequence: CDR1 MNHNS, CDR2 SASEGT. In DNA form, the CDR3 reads TGTGCCAGCAGTGAACGAGGGGATCGCACAGATACGCAGTATTTT. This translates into CASSERGDRTDTQYF.

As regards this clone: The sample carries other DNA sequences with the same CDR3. CDR3 sequence: CASSTPRGNYGYTF. The DNA for the CDR3 is TGTGCCAGCAGCACACCCAGGGGGAACTATGGCTACACCTTC. The rearrangement joins TRBV5-6 to TRBJ1-2; TRBD1 agrees at 7 bases. V shed 4 bases and J 2 bases; nucleotides not matched to a gene: 5. The CDR3 sequence is 14 residues long. Looked up from germline, CDR1 is SGHDT and CDR2 is YYEEEE.

CDR3 protein: CASSQVGGENAYEQYF. CDR3 nucleotides: TGCGCCAGCAGCCAAGTGGGAGGGGAAAATGCCTACGAGCAGTACTTC. The chain combines TRBV4-1 with TRBJ2-7; 7 bases match TRBD2. After removal of 1 base from V and 2 bases from J, the junction contained 8 bases not matched to a gene. The CDR3 extends over 16 amino acids. Germline CDR1 and CDR2: MGHRA and YSYEKL.

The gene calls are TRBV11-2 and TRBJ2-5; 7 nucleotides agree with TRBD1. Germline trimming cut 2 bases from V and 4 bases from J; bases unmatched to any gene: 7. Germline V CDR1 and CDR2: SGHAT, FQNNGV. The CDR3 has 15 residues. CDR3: CASSLRDSVRETQYF. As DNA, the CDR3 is TGTGCCAGCAGCTTACGGGACAGTGTACGAGAGACCCAGTACTTC.

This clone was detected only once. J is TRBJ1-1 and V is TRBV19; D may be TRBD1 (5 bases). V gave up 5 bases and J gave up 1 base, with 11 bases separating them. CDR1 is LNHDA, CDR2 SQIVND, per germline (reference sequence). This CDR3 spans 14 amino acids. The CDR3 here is CASSHFGANTEAFF. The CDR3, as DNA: TGTGCCAGTAGTCACTTCGGGGCGAACACTGAAGCTTTCTTT.

This CDR3 reads CASGGGPSSYNEQFF. The CDR3 bases are TGTGCCAGTGGGGGGGGTCCTAGCTCCTACAATGAGCAGTTCTTC. The chain couples TRBV2 to TRBJ2-1; 7 bases are a match to TRBD2. Germline V gene data show CDR1 as SNHLY and CDR2 as FYNNEI. CDR3 length: 15 residues. V lost 9 bases, J lost 0 bases, and 8 bases stayed unmatched.

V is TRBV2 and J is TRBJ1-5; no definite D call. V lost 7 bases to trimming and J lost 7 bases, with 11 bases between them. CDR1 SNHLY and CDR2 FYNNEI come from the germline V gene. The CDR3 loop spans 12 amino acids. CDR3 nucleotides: TGTGCCAGCAACCTAGGCGGCCAGCCCCAGCATTTT. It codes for CASNLGGQPQHF.

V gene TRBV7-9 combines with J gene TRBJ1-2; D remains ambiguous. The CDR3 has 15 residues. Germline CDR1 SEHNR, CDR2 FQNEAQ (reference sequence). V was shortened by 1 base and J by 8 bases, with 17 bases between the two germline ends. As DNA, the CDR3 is TGTGCCAGCAGCTTAGAAGTAAGGGCCCGGGCAGGCTACACCTTC. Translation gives CASSLEVRARAGYTF. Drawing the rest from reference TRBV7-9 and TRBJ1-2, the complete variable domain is DTGVSQNPRHKITKRGQNVTFRCDPISEHNRLYWYRQTLGQGPEFLTYFQNEAQLEKSRLLSDRFSAERPKGSFSTLEIQRTEQGDSAMYLCASSLEVRARAGYTFGSGTRLTVV.

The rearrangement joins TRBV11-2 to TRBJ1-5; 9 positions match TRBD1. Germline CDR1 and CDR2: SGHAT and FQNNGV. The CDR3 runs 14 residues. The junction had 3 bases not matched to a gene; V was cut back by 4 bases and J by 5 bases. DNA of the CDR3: TGTGCCAGCAGCTGGGGACAGGGCCATCAGCCCCAGCATTTT. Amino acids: CASSWGQGHQPQHF.

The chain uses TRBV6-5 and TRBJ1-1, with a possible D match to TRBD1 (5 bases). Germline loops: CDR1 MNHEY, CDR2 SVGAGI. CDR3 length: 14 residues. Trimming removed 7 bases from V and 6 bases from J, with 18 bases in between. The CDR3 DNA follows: TGTGCCAGCACCTATTCCTCGCAGGGCTCTGAAGCTTTCTTT. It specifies CASTYSSQGSEAFF.

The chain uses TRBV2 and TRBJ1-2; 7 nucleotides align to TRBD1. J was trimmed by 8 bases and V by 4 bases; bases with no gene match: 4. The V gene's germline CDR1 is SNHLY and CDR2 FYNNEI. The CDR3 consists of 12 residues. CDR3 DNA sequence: TGTGCCAGCAGTGGAGGGGGCGACGGCTACACCTTC. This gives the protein CASSGGGDGYTF.

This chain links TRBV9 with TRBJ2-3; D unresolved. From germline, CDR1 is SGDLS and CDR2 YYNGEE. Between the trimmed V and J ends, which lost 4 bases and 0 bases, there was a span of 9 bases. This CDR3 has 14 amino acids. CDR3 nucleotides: TGTGCCAGCAGCCCAACAACTAGCACAGATACGCAGTATTTT. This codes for CASSPTTSTDTQYF.

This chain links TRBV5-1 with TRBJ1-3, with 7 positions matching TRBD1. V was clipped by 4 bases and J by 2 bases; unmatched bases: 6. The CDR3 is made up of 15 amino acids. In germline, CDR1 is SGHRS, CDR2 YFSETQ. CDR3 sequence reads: CASSPMTGPGNTIYF. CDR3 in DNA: TGCGCCAGCAGCCCCATGACAGGGCCTGGAAACACCATATATTTT.

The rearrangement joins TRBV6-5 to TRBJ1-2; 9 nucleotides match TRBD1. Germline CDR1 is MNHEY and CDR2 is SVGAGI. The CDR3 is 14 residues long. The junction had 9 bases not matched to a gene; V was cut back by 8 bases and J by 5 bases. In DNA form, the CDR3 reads TGTGCCAGCGCAGGGACAGGGAATAGATATGGCTACACCTTC. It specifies CASAGTGNRYGYTF.